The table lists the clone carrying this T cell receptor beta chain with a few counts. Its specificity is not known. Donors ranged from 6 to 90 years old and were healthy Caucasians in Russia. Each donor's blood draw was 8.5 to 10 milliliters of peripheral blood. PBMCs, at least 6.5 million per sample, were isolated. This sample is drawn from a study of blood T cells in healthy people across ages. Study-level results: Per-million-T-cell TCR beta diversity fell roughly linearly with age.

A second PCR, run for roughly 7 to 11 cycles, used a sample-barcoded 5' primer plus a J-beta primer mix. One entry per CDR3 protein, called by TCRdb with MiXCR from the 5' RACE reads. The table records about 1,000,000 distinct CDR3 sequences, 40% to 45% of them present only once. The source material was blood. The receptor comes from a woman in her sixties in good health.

The CDR3 protein is CSVSGLAGGRNEQFF. In nucleotides, the CDR3 is TGCAGCGTTAGTGGACTAGCGGGAGGTAGGAATGAGCAGTTCTTC. The V and J genes are TRBV29-1 and TRBJ2-1; 14 nucleotides agree with TRBD2. CDR1 is SQVTM, CDR2 ANQGSEA, per germline. J was trimmed by 7 bases and V by 5 bases; bases with no gene match: 7. CDR3 size: 15 residues.